These T cell receptor beta chains were read from a single sample in a study of spatial heterogeneity in lung cancer. TCRdb itself ran the 5' RACE reads through MiXCR, one entry per CDR3 protein. The repertoire holds some 47,000 distinct CDR3 sequences, about 7.6% seen once, with 13% in the top ten. Sequenced material: PBMCs, taken at surgery. The receptor set was obtained from a female donor with early-stage non-small cell lung cancer. Both conserved end residues are part of each CDR3. D genes are given only for firm matches. Some rows mark clone size as missing; the rest say once, few, many or name a class of expanded clone.

CDR3 protein	CDR3 DNA	J gene	V gene	clone size	D gene
CASSGGVLTYEQYF	TGTGCCAGCAGTGGAGGGGTGTTGACCTACGAGCAGTACTTC	TRBJ2-7	TRBV12-3/TRBV12-4	few	NA
CASSLIVNANQPQHF	TGTGCCAGCAGCTTAATTGTGAATGCCAATCAGCCCCAGCATTTT	TRBJ1-5	TRBV7-2	many	NA
CASSSQTGGVDEQYF	TGTGCCAGCAGCTCCCAGACAGGGGGAGTCGACGAGCAGTACTTC	TRBJ2-7	TRBV7-2	NA	TRBD1
CASSHWTGRSNSPLHF	TGTGCCAGCAGCCACTGGACAGGGAGAAGTAATTCACCCCTCCACTTT	TRBJ1-6	TRBV6-2/TRBV6-3	many	TRBD1
CASSPPKYYEQYF	TGTGCCAGCAGTCCCCCCAAATACTACGAGCAGTACTTC	TRBJ2-7	TRBV6-5	NA	NA
CASSLHPNTDTQYF	TGTGCCAGCAGCTTACACCCGAACACAGATACGCAGTATTTT	TRBJ2-3	TRBV7-2	many	NA
CASSYFPGTNYEQYF	TGTGCCAGCAGCTATTTTCCCGGGACTAACTACGAGCAGTACTTC	TRBJ2-7	TRBV11-2	many	TRBD2
CAISETGTGSFVTGELFF	TGTGCCATCAGTGAGACCGGGACAGGGTCCTTCGTGACCGGGGAGCTGTTTTTT	TRBJ2-2	TRBV10-3	few	TRBD1
CASLDSHFTDTQYF	TGTGCCAGCCTGGATTCGCATTTCACAGATACGCAGTATTTT	TRBJ2-3	TRBV19	many	NA
CASSQQGVETQYF	TGTGCCAGCAGCCAACAGGGTGTGGAGACCCAGTACTTC	TRBJ2-5	TRBV7-9	NA	NA
CASRLKGKGNQPQHF	TGTGCCAGCAGGCTGAAGGGGAAAGGCAATCAGCCCCAGCATTTT	TRBJ1-5	TRBV12-3/TRBV12-4	few	NA
CASSQQGAVGELFF	TGTGCCAGCAGTCAACAGGGGGCGGTTGGGGAGCTGTTTTTT	TRBJ2-2	TRBV12-3/TRBV12-4	NA	TRBD1
CAWRGQGGYNEQFF	TGTGCCTGGAGGGGACAGGGAGGGTACAATGAGCAGTTCTTC	TRBJ2-1	TRBV30	few	TRBD1
CSTVGRESHGYTF	TGCAGCACCGTGGGCAGGGAAAGCCATGGCTACACCTTC	TRBJ1-2	TRBV29-1	few	NA
CASSLATTGTKRPFF	TGTGCCAGCAGCTTAGCTACTACCGGGACCAAAAGGCCGTTCTTC	TRBJ2-1	TRBV7-9	NA	NA
CATSSGRGGSDEQYF	TGTGCCACCAGCTCAGGCAGGGGGGGCTCCGACGAGCAGTACTTC	TRBJ2-7	TRBV15	once	NA
CASSQDGDRAEAFF	TGCGCCAGCAGCCAAGATGGGGACAGAGCTGAAGCTTTCTTT	TRBJ1-1	TRBV4-3	many	TRBD1
CASSRTGTSTDTQYF	TGTGCCAGCAGCCGGACAGGGACTAGCACAGATACGCAGTATTTT	TRBJ2-3	TRBV5-5	few	TRBD1
CASSRTTGANVLTF	TGTGCCAGCTCAAGAACTACTGGGGCCAACGTCCTGACTTTC	TRBJ2-6	TRBV18	NA	NA
CSVEVGAGGRYEQYF	TGCAGCGTTGAAGTGGGGGCAGGGGGTAGATACGAGCAGTACTTC	TRBJ2-7	TRBV29-1	NA	TRBD1
CSALGQGPTEAFF	TGCAGTGCTCTAGGCCAGGGTCCCACTGAAGCTTTCTTT	TRBJ1-1	TRBV20-1	many	NA
CASSLISAGFGYTF	TGTGCCAGCAGCTTGATCTCCGCAGGCTTTGGCTACACCTTC	TRBJ1-2	TRBV5-4	many	NA
CAIRTGDRVRTDTQYF	TGTGCCATCAGGACAGGGGACAGGGTCCGGACAGATACGCAGTATTTT	TRBJ2-3	TRBV10-3	few	TRBD1
CASSLGLASDEQFF	TGTGCCAGCAGTTTGGGACTAGCTAGCGATGAGCAGTTCTTC	TRBJ2-1	TRBV6-2/TRBV6-3	few	TRBD2
CSAKDRATQYF	TGCAGTGCCAAAGACAGGGCTACCCAGTACTTC	TRBJ2-5	TRBV20-1	many	TRBD1
CASSQDEEALHF	TGTGCCAGCAGCCAAGACGAGGAGGCCCTCCACTTT	TRBJ1-6	TRBV3-1	NA	NA
CASSVTSGGGQYF	TGTGCCAGCAGCGTTACTAGCGGGGGGGGCCAGTACTTC	TRBJ2-5	TRBV9	NA	TRBD2
CASSSPILGQGRYNEQFF	TGTGCCAGCAGCTCACCAATCTTGGGACAGGGCAGGTACAATGAGCAGTTCTTC	TRBJ2-1	TRBV7-8	NA	TRBD1
CASRPDQPQHF	TGCGCCAGCAGACCCGACCAGCCCCAGCATTTT	TRBJ1-5	TRBV5-1	many	NA
CASGWRGRTEAFF	TGTGCCAGCGGCTGGCGGGGTCGAACTGAAGCTTTCTTT	TRBJ1-1	TRBV3-1	few	NA
CSASTWDSYEQYF	TGCAGTGCTAGTACGTGGGACTCCTACGAGCAGTACTTC	TRBJ2-7	TRBV20-1	many	NA
CASSFLNKFQETQYF	TGTGCCAGCAGCTTTTTGAACAAATTCCAAGAGACCCAGTACTTC	TRBJ2-5	TRBV7-2	many	NA